Presented here are 26 T cell receptor beta chains from one specimen sequenced in a study of cytomegalovirus exposure and HLA in healthy donors. 13 Jbeta primers and 60 Vbeta primers were used for the PCR. Assay used: immunoSEQ multiplex PCR; TCRdb lists only in-frame clones, some missing. This repertoire shows roughly 150,000 clones, around 75% found once; its top ten account for 2.3%. The sample consisted of PBMCs. The receptors here all came from a male donor in good health and CMV-seronegative.

This clone was seen a single time. The rearrangement uses TRBV10-1 and TRBJ1-1, with D maybe TRBD1 (6 bases). V was shortened by 0 bases and J by 4 bases, with 9 bases between the two germline ends. Per germline, CDR1 WNHNN and CDR2 SYGVQD (reference sequence). This CDR3 spans 14 amino acids. Written as DNA, the CDR3 is TGCGCCAGCAGTGAGTCGTTCAGGGGCACTGAAGCTTTCTTT. This codes for CASSESFRGTEAFF.

This clone turned up a few times. This sequence joins TRBV5-4 and TRBJ1-6; no clear D. The germline CDR1 and CDR2 sequences are SGHNT and YYREEE (reference sequence). The CDR3 runs to 14 residues. The V end was cut by 0 bases, the J end by 7 bases, with 8 bases between. CDR3 in amino acids: CASSLDGKNSPLHF. The CDR3 bases are TGTGCCAGCAGCTTGGACGGGAAGAATTCACCCCTCCACTTT.

J is TRBJ2-1 and V is TRBV5-1; D uncertain. The CDR3 sequence is 12 residues long. CDR1 SGHRS and CDR2 YFSETQ come from the germline V gene. V shed 5 bases and J shed 8 bases, with 11 bases lying between them. In nucleotides, the CDR3 is TGCGCCAGCAGGCTCGGCGGATATGAGCAGTTCTTC. Protein: CASRLGGYEQFF.

The chain recombines TRBV6-6 with TRBJ2-5; D possibly corresponds to TRBD2 (6 bases). Trimming took 3 bases from V and 3 from J, leaving 8 bases between them. The CDR3 consists of 13 residues. Germline CDR1 MNHNY, CDR2 SVGAGI (reference sequence). CDR3 nucleotide sequence: TGTGCCAGCAGTTATCGCGGGGAAGAGACCCAGTACTTC. This encodes CASSYRGEETQYF.

The chain links TRBV29-1 to TRBJ1-1; no clear D gene. The CDR3 runs 13 residues. V was cut by 4 bases and J by 5 bases, with 14 bases left in between. CDR1 is SQVTM, CDR2 ANQGSEA, per germline. The DNA for the CDR3 is TGCAGCGTTGGAGGGATGTTGAGTACTGAAGCTTTCTTT. Amino acids: CSVGGMLSTEAFF.

The genes are TRBV11-3 and TRBJ2-5; 9 bases map to TRBD1. The CDR3 covers 15 residues. The germline gives CDR1 SGHNT, CDR2 YENEEA. V lost 4 bases to trimming and J lost 0 bases; unmatched junction nucleotides: 3. In nucleotides, the CDR3 is TGTGCCAGCAGCTACAGGACAGGGGACCAAGAGACCCAGTACTTC. It translates to CASSYRTGDQETQYF.

The V gene is TRBV19, the J gene TRBJ1-4, with 8 bases identical to TRBD1. This CDR3 is 14 amino acids long. CDR1 and CDR2 from the germline V gene are LNHDA and SQIVND (reference sequence). The trim removed 0 bases at V and 8 bases at J, leaving 2 bases unmatched. The CDR3 nucleotides are TGTGCCAGTAGTATAGATGGACAGGGAGAAAAACTGTTTTTT. The encoded protein is CASSIDGQGEKLFF.

The chain has TRBV18 and TRBJ2-7, with D maybe TRBD1 (6 bases). This CDR3 has 15 amino acids. CDR1 KGHSH and CDR2 LQKENI come from the germline V gene. V lost 3 bases and J lost 9, with 21 bases in between. CDR3 loop: CASSPRTDPYEGQYF. CDR3 coding DNA: TGTGCCAGCTCACCGAGGACAGATCCTTACGAGGGGCAGTACTTC.

The chain employs TRBV14 and TRBJ1-1; maybe TRBD1 (6 bases). This CDR3 contains 13 residues. Germline-derived CDR1 and CDR2 are SGHDN and FVKESK. V lost 4 bases and J lost 5, with 11 bases in between. The CDR3 is CASSLIQGTEAFF. CDR3 DNA sequence: TGTGCCAGCAGCCTAATTCAGGGGACTGAAGCTTTCTTT. Complete variable domain (other parts from reference TRBV14 and TRBJ1-1): EAGVTQFPSHSVIEKGQTVTLRCDPISGHDNLYWYRRVMGKEIKFLLHFVKESKQDESGMPNNRFLAERTGGTYSTLKVQPAELEDSGVYFCASSLIQGTEAFFGQGTRLTVV.

This clone turned up a few times. The rearrangement links TRBV28 to TRBJ1-2, with D unclear. This CDR3 is built from 17 residues. Deletions cut 6 bases from V and 1 base from J, with 21 bases between. The germline gives CDR1 MDHEN, CDR2 SYDVKM. The DNA of the CDR3 is TGTGCCAGCAGACACCTCATGCCTGGGCTCGTTAACTATGGCTACACCTTC. Its translation is CASRHLMPGLVNYGYTF.

The V call is TRBV7-2, the J call TRBJ1-1; TRBD1 aligns across 8 bases. CDR1 SGHTA and CDR2 FQGNSA come from the germline V gene. The CDR3 length is 17 residues. Trimming at V came to 3 bases and at J to 1 base, leaving 10 bases not matched to a gene. CDR3: CASSFQPAGTGNTEAFF. The DNA for the CDR3 is TGTGCCAGCAGCTTTCAACCAGCCGGGACAGGGAACACTGAAGCTTTCTTT.

This sequence joins TRBV6-1 and TRBJ2-2, with D maybe TRBD1 (6 bases). Germline CDR1 MNHNS, CDR2 SASEGT. V dropped 8 bases and J dropped 1 base, with 11 bases sitting between them. CDR3 length: 14 amino acids. The CDR3 bases are TGTGCCAGCGGGTTGACAGGGAACACCGGGGAGCTGTTTTTT. Translating it yields CASGLTGNTGELFF.

This chain uses TRBV25-1 with TRBJ1-4, with TRBD1 identical over 8 bases. Losses at the gene ends were 3 bases for V and 8 bases for J; bases not matched to a gene: 5. Germline V gene sequence: CDR1 MGHDK, CDR2 SYGVNS. This CDR3 is 14 amino acids long. The CDR3: CASSEDRAREKLFF. The DNA of the CDR3 is TGTGCCAGCAGTGAGGACAGGGCCAGAGAAAAACTGTTTTTT.

The rearrangement joins TRBV7-2 to TRBJ2-7; 7 bases match TRBD2. CDR1 and CDR2 (germline): SGHTA, FQGNSA. The CDR3 sequence is 16 residues long. J was trimmed by 0 bases and V by 3 bases; bases with no gene match: 8. CDR3 sequence reads: CASSLASGVSSYEQYF. Here the CDR3 DNA reads TGTGCCAGCAGCTTGGCCAGCGGGGTTAGCTCCTACGAGCAGTACTTC.

V usage is TRBV30 and J usage is TRBJ1-6; no clear D gene. Germline CDR1 is GTSNPN and CDR2 is SVGIG (reference sequence). This CDR3 region has 12 residues. Trimming shortened V by 3 bases and J by 11 bases, and 11 bases separated the two germline ends. The CDR3 nucleotides read TGTGCCTGGAGAGGACTCCATCCACCCCTCCACTTT. Protein sequence: CAWRGLHPPLHF.

The CDR3 region has the DNA TGCAGTGCCGGTAAACTCTATGGCTACACCTTC. This translates into CSAGKLYGYTF. V and J are TRBV20-1 and TRBJ1-2, with D uncertain. The CDR3 runs 11 residues. Germline assignment: CDR1 DFQATT and CDR2 SNEGSKA (reference sequence). V was shortened by 6 bases and J by 4 bases, with 9 bases between the two germline ends.

The chain carries TRBV19 and TRBJ1-2; D is unresolved. Trimming shortened V by 7 bases and J by 4 bases, and 13 bases separated the two germline ends. The CDR3 covers 13 residues. Germline V gene data show CDR1 as LNHDA and CDR2 as SQIVND (reference sequence). The CDR3 bases are TGTGCCAGTAAAGAGGGCACGACCTATGGCTACACCTTC. It yields the protein CASKEGTTYGYTF.

This clone was counted only a few times. The chain employs TRBV18 and TRBJ2-1, with 14 positions matching TRBD2. The germline V gene encodes CDR1 KGHSH and CDR2 LQKENI. The CDR3 has 16 residues. V was clipped by 3 bases and J by 7 bases; unmatched bases: 5. The CDR3 reads CASSPRLAGGRNEQFF. CDR3 nucleotides: TGTGCCAGCTCACCGCGACTAGCGGGGGGGAGGAATGAGCAGTTCTTC.

The chain carries TRBV5-4 and TRBJ2-7; TRBD2 matches at 7 bases. Germline V gene lookup returns CDR1 SGHNT and CDR2 YYREEE (reference sequence). The V gene end was trimmed by 4 bases and the J gene end by 7 bases; junction bases not matched to a gene: 8. The CDR3 consists of 13 residues. The CDR3 loop reads CASSRGGSGEQYF. CDR3 sequence (DNA): TGTGCCAGCAGCCGGGGAGGGTCAGGTGAGCAGTACTTC.

The chain recombines TRBV7-8 with TRBJ1-6; D gene unclear. V gave up 8 bases and J gave up 8 bases, with 19 bases separating them. This CDR3 spans 15 amino acids. The germline gives CDR1 SGHVS, CDR2 FQNEAQ. The CDR3 is CASGHMAWADSPLHF. The CDR3 DNA sequence: TGTGCCAGCGGCCACATGGCCTGGGCCGATTCACCCCTCCACTTT.

The chain couples TRBV15 to TRBJ1-3; weak D call: TRBD1 (5 bases). This CDR3 region has 14 residues. The germline V gene has CDR1 LNHNV and CDR2 YYDKDF (reference sequence). V gave up 3 bases and J gave up 1 base, with 7 bases separating them. The CDR3 sequence: CATSRSGSGNTIYF. The CDR3 nucleotides are TGTGCCACCAGCAGGTCAGGGTCTGGAAACACCATATATTTT.

The chain links TRBV5-4 to TRBJ1-6; 7 positions match TRBD1. Trimming cost V 3 bases and J 7 bases; bases outside gene matches: 4. In germline, CDR1 is SGHNT, CDR2 YYREEE (reference sequence). CDR3 size: 14 residues. CDR3 region: CASSSATGNSPLHF. The CDR3, as DNA: TGTGCCAGCAGCTCGGCGACAGGGAATTCACCCCTCCACTTT.

The chain carries TRBV15 and TRBJ1-2; perhaps TRBD1 as D (5 bases). V was trimmed by 0 bases and J by 4 bases, leaving 9 bases between them. The CDR3 is 14 amino acids. Germline V gives CDR1 LNHNV, CDR2 YYDKDF (reference sequence). Written as DNA, the CDR3 is TGTGCCACCAGCAGAGAAAGGGGAAGCTATGGCTACACCTTC. It yields the protein CATSRERGSYGYTF.

The chain employs TRBV19 and TRBJ1-5, with 7 positions matching TRBD1. Germline CDR1 is LNHDA and CDR2 is SQIVND (reference sequence). V dropped 5 bases and J dropped 0; count of bases not matched to a gene: 7. The CDR3 contains 16 residues. The CDR3 region is CASSPRDRDSNQPQHF. As DNA, the CDR3 is TGTGCCAGTAGTCCCCGGGACAGAGATAGCAATCAGCCCCAGCATTTT.

The rearrangement links TRBV27 to TRBJ2-1, with a possible D match to TRBD1 (6 bases). The CDR3 contains 14 residues. V lost 3 bases, J lost 4 bases, and 10 bases lay in between. The V gene's germline CDR1 is MNHEY and CDR2 SMNVEV (reference sequence). The CDR3 sequence is CASSFPGQYNEQFF. CDR3 nucleotide sequence: TGTGCCAGCAGTTTTCCCGGACAGTACAATGAGCAGTTCTTC.

The chain links TRBV2 to TRBJ1-1; D unresolved. The CDR3 sequence is 13 residues long. Germline V gene lookup returns CDR1 SNHLY and CDR2 FYNNEI. Trimming stripped 4 bases from V and 6 bases from J, with 12 bases between. The CDR3 reads CASSVIWEAEAFF. CDR3 in DNA: TGTGCCAGCAGTGTCATCTGGGAGGCTGAAGCTTTCTTT.